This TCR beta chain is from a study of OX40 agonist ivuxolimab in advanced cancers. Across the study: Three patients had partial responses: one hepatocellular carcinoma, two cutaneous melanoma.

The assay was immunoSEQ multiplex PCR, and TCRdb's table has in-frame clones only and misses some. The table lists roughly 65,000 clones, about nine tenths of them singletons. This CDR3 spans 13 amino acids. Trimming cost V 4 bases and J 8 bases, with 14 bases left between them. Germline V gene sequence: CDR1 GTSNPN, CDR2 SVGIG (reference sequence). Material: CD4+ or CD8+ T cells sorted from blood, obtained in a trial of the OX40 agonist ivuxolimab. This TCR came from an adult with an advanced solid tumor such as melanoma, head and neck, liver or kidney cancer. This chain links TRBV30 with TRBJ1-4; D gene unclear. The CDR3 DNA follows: TGTGCCTGGACGGGAGGGATGGCGGAAAAACTGTTTTTT. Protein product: CAWTGGMAEKLFF.